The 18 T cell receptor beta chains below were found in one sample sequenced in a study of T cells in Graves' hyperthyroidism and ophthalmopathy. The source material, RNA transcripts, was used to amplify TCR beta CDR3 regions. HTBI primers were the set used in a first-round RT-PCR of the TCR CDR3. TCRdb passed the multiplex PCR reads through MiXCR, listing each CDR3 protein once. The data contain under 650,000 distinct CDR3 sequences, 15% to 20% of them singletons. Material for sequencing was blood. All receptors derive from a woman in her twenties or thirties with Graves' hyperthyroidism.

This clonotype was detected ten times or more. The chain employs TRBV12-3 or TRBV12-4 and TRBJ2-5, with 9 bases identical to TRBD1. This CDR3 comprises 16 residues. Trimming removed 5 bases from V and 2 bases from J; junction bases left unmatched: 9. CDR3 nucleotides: TGTGCCAGCAGTCCAGGGGACAGGGTTCTTCAAGAGACCCAGTACTTC. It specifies CASSPGDRVLQETQYF.

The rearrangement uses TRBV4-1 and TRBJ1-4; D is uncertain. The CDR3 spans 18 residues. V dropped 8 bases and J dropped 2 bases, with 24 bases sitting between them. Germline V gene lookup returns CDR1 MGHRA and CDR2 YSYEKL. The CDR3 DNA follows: TGCGCCAGCGGCTTACGGGCCGGGCCTCCGGGCACTAATGAAAAACTGTTTTTT. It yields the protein CASGLRAGPPGTNEKLFF.

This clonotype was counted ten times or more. CDR3 DNA sequence: TGTGCCAGCAAAATAGCGGGAGGGCCTCGGGAGCAGTACTTC. This encodes CASKIAGGPREQYF. The chain is built from TRBV7-2 and TRBJ2-7; 11 bases map to TRBD2. The J segment lost 7 bases and the V segment lost 7 bases, leaving 9 bases of the junction unmatched. Germline-derived CDR1 and CDR2 are SGHTA and FQGNSA. This CDR3 has 14 amino acids. The complete variable domain, with remaining parts taken from reference TRBV7-2 and TRBJ2-7, reads GAGVSQSPSNKVTEKGKDVELRCDPISGHTALYWYRQSLGQGLEFLIYFQGNSAPDKSGLPSDRFSAERTGGSVSTLTIQRTQQEDSAVYLCASKIAGGPREQYFGPGTRLTVT.

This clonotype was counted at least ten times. CDR3 in amino acids: CASSYDSATNEKLFF. The CDR3 bases are TGTGCCAGCAGCTACGACAGCGCAACTAATGAAAAACTGTTTTTT. J is TRBJ1-4 and V is TRBV7-2; the D gene is possibly TRBD1 (5 bases). The V gene lost 4 bases and the J gene lost 0 bases, with 9 bases spanning the gap. The CDR3 covers 15 residues. The germline V gene has CDR1 SGHTA and CDR2 FQGNSA.

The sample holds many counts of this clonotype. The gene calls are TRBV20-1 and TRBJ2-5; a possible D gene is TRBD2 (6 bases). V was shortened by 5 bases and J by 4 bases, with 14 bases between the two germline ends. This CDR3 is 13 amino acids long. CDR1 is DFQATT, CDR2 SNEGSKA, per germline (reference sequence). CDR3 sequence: CSAPRQGGETQYF. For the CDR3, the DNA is TGCAGTGCTCCCAGGCAGGGAGGAGAGACCCAGTACTTC.

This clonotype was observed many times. The CDR3, as DNA: TGTGCCAGCAGTTACGATAGCGCTAACTATGGCTACACCTTC. Translating it yields CASSYDSANYGYTF. The chain is built from TRBV6-6 and TRBJ1-2; D is undetermined. Germline V gene lookup returns CDR1 MNHNY and CDR2 SVGAGI (reference sequence). V lost 2 bases and J 0 bases, leaving 7 bases between the germline ends. CDR3 length equals 14 residues.

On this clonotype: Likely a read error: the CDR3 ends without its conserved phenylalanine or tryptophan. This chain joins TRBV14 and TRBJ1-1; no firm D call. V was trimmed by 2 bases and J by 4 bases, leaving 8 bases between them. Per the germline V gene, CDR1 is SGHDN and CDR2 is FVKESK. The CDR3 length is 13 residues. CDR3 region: CASSQYSTTEAFL. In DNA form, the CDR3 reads TGTGCCAGCAGCCAATACAGTACCACTGAAGCTTTCCTT.

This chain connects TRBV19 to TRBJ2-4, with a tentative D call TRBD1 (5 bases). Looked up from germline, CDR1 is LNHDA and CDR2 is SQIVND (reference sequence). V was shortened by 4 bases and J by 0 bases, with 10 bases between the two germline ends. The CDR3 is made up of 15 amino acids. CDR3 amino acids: CASSNSGLAKNIQYF. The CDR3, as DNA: TGTGCCAGTAGTAACTCAGGGTTAGCCAAAAACATTCAGTACTTC.

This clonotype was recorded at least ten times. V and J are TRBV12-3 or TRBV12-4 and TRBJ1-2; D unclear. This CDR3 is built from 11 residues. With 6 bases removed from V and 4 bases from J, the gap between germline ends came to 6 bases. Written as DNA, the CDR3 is TGTGCCAGCAGCACACTCTATGGCTACACCTTC. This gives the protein CASSTLYGYTF.

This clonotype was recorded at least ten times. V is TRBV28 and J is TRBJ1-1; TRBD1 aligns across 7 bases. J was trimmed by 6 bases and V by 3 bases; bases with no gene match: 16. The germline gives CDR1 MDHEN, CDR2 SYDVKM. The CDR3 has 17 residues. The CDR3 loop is CASSFPRDSPSTPEAFF. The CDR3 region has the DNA TGTGCCAGCAGTTTCCCCCGGGACAGTCCCAGCACCCCTGAAGCTTTCTTT.

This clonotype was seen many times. CDR3 region: CASSWVSSYEQYF. In DNA, the CDR3 is TGCGCCAGCAGCTGGGTCAGCTCCTACGAGCAGTACTTC. The chain has TRBV5-1 and TRBJ2-7; D is undetermined. Germline-derived CDR1 and CDR2 are SGHRS and YFSETQ. V shed 3 bases and J shed 0 bases, with 7 bases lying between them. The CDR3 length is 13 residues.

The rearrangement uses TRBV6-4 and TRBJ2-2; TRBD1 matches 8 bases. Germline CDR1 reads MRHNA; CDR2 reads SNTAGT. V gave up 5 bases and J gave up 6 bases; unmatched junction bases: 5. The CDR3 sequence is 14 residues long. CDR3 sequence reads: CASSNPGQAGELFF. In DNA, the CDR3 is TGTGCCAGCAGTAACCCGGGACAGGCCGGGGAGCTGTTTTTT.

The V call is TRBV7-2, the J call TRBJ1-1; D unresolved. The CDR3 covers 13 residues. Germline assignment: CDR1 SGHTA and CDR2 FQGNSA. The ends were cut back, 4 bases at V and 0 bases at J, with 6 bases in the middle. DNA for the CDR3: TGTGCCAGCAGCTGGAGTATGAACACTGAAGCTTTCTTT. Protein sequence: CASSWSMNTEAFF.

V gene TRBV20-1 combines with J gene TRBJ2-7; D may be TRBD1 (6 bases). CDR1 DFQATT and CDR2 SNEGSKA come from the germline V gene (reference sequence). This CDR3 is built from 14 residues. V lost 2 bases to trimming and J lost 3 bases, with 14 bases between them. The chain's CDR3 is CSARPGHRSYEQYF. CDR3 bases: TGCAGTGCTAGACCGGGACATAGGAGCTACGAGCAGTACTTC.

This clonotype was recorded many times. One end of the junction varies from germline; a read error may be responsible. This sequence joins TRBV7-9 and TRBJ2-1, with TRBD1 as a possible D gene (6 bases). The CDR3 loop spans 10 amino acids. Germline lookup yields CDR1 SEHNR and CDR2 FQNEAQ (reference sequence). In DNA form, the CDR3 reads TGCAATACAGGGATGAATGAGCAGTTCTTC. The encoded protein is CNTGMNEQFF.

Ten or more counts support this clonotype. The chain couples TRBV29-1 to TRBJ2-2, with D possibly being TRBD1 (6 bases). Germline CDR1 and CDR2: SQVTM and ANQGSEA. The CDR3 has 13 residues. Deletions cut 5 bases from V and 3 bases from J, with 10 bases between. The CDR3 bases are TGCAGCGTTCCAGGGGCGGACACCGGGGAGCTGTTTTTT. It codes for CSVPGADTGELFF.

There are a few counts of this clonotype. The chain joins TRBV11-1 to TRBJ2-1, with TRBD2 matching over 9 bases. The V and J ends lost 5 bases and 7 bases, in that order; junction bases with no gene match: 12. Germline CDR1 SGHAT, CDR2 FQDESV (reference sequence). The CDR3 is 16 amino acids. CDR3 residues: CASSTRTSARGNEQFF. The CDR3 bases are TGTGCCAGCAGCACGCGGACTAGCGCCCGCGGGAATGAGCAGTTCTTC.

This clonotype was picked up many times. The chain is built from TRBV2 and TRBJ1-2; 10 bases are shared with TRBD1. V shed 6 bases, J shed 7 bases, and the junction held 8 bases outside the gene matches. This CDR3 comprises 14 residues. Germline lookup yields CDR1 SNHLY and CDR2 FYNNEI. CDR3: CASSDGTGVGGYTF. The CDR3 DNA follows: TGTGCCAGCAGCGACGGGACAGGGGTGGGTGGCTACACCTTC.